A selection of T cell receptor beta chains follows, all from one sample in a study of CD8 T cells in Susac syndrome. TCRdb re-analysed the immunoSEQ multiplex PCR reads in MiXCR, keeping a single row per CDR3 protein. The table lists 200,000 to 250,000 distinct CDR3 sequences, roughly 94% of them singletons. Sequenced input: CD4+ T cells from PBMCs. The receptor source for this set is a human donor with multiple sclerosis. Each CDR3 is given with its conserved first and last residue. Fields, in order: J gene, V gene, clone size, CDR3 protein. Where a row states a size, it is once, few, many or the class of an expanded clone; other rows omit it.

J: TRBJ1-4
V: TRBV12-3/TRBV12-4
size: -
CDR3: CATGTDEKLFF

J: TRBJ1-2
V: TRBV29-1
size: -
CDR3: CSVRGNSDYGYTF

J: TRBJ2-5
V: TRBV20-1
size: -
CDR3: CSATLGLAGETQYF

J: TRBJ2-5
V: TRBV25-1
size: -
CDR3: CASSELGPSQETQYF

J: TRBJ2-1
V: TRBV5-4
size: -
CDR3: CASSPGRGESNEQFF

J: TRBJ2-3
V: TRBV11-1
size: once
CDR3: CASSVGSGEPRDTQYF

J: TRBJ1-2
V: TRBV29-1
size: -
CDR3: CSVDWTVTGYTF

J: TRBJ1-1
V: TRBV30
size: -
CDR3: CAWSQATEAFF

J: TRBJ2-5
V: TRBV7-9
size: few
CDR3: CASSGETQYF

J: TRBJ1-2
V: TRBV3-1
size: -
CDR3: CASSPRDRQGYGYTF

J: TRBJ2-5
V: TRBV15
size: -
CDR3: CATSRAGKRGQETQYF

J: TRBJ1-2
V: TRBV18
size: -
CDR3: CASSPEFQGYGYTF

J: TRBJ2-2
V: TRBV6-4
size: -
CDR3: CASSANTGELFF

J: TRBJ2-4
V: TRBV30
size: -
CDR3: CAWSVGLAKNIQYF

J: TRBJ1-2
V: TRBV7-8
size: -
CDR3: CASSLADGGYTF

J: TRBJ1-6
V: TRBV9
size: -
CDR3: CASSVESYSPLHF

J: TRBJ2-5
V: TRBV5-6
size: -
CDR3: CASSKNRVTQETQYF

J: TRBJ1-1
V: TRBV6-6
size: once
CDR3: CASRDPNTEAFF

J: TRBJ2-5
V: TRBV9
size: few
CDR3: CASSVRPGTGKETQYF

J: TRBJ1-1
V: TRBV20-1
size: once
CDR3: CSAKKSGSEAFF

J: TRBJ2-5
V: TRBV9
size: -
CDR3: CASSVFQNQETQYF

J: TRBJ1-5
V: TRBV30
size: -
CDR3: CAWGQGGNSNQPQHF

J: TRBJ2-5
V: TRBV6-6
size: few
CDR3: CASSRYQETQYF

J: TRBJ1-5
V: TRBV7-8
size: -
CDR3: CASSLVGGQPQHF

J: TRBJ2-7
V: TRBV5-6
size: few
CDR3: CASSLRYEQYF

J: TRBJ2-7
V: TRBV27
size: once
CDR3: CASSSHRGQTYEQYF

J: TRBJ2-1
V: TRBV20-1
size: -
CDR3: CIARGGPYNEQFF

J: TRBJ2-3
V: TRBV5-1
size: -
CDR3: CASSADGGGTDTQYF

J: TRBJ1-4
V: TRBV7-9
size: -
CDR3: CASSILNEKLFF

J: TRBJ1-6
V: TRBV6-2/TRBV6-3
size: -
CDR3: CASSYTAGKGTLHF

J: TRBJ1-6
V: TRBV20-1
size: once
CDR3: CSARDWQRNSPLHF

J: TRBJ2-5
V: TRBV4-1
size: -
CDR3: CASSLQSVEPQYF

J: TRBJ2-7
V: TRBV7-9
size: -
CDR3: CASSLQDRAGYEQYF

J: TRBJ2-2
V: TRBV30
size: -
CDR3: CARQETAMGTGELFF

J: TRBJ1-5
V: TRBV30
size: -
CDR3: CAWSGSQELNQPQHF